This T cell receptor (beta chain) was profiled in a study of blood T cell repertoires in COVID-19. About the research overall: PBMCs, B-cell-depleted T cells, or T cells were the source of the cDNA or gDNA that made up the material.

This CDR3 region has 14 residues. Germline V gene data show CDR1 as MNHNY and CDR2 as SVGAGI (reference sequence). Trimming left V 2 bases short and J 3 bases short, with 9 bases between. Generated by immunoSEQ multiplex PCR, the TCRdb table keeps only in-frame clones and is missing some. The table has approximately 10,000 clones, about 85% seen once. The TCR sequence derives from a human donor in a cohort sampled during active COVID-19. This chain links TRBV6-6 with TRBJ2-3; D is undetermined. Source material: peripheral blood. The CDR3 region is CASSYGRATDTQYF. The DNA for the CDR3 is TGTGCCAGCAGTTACGGGCGCGCGACAGATACGCAGTATTTT.